What follows are 30 T cell receptor beta chains derived from one specimen sequenced in a study of early stage breast cancer tumors (dated by TCRdb to the late 2010s). Receptor amplification or capture employed the immunoSEQ multiplex PCR assay. TCRdb stores this immuneACCESS table with in-frame sequences only. Part of the clones is absent; in the studies checked, under half of the shortfall reflects unresolved V genes, and no reason is known for the rest. The sample data list roughly 60,000 clones, and approximately 80% of these were observed just once. The ten largest clones represent around 3.2% of the sample. Sequenced input: blood. The receptors were sampled from a person in their thirties with breast cancer.

The V gene is TRBV7-9, the J gene TRBJ2-3; 7 positions match TRBD1. After removal of 6 bases from V and 0 bases from J, the junction contained 3 bases not matched to a gene. Germline CDR1 reads SEHNR; CDR2 reads FQNEAQ (reference sequence). The CDR3 runs to 14 residues. The CDR3 nucleotides read TGTGCCAGCAGGGGCAGGGGGAGCACAGATACGCAGTATTTT. Residues: CASRGRGSTDTQYF. The variable domain in full, completed from reference TRBV7-9 and TRBJ2-3, reads DTGVSQNPRHKITKRGQNVTFRCDPISEHNRLYWYRQTLGQGPEFLTYFQNEAQLEKSRLLSDRFSAERPKGSFSTLEIQRTEQGDSAMYLCASRGRGSTDTQYFGPGTRLTVL.

J is TRBJ2-3 and V is TRBV4-2; 9 bases are a match to TRBD2. The CDR3 loop spans 19 amino acids. Trimming removed 0 bases from V and 3 bases from J; junction bases left unmatched: 13. In germline, CDR1 is LGHNA, CDR2 YNFKEQ. CDR3 bases: TGTGCCAGCAGCCAAGACCTAGCGGGATGGGAGGCTGGTACAGATACGCAGTATTTT. Amino acid sequence: CASSQDLAGWEAGTDTQYF.

The chain links TRBV18 to TRBJ1-3; D is unclear. The CDR3 contains 16 residues. V was shortened by 3 bases and J by 0 bases, with 12 bases between the two germline ends. Germline V gives CDR1 KGHSH, CDR2 LQKENI. This chain's CDR3 is CASSPLAADSGNTIYF. The CDR3 nucleotides read TGTGCCAGCTCACCCCTGGCGGCTGACTCTGGAAACACCATATATTTT.

This clone was counted a few times. The rearrangement links TRBV7-8 to TRBJ1-2; D gene uncertain. This CDR3 contains 13 residues. The germline V gene has CDR1 SGHVS and CDR2 FQNEAQ. Trimming cost V 0 bases and J 7 bases, with 9 bases left between them. The CDR3 spells CASSLAGKSGYTF. CDR3 DNA: TGTGCCAGCAGCTTAGCTGGGAAGAGTGGCTACACCTTC.

This clone was counted a few times. This chain joins TRBV29-1 and TRBJ1-5, with D hard to call. The CDR3 runs 13 residues. Germline lookup yields CDR1 SQVTM and CDR2 ANQGSEA. Trimming cost V 6 bases and J 7 bases, with 16 bases left between them. This CDR3 is CSVARTPSQPQHF. The DNA of the CDR3 is TGCAGCGTCGCTAGGACGCCATCGCAGCCCCAGCATTTT.

V and J are TRBV6-6 and TRBJ2-7; 8 bases fit TRBD2. CDR3 length: 15 amino acids. The V and J ends lost 6 bases and 0 bases, in that order; junction bases with no gene match: 7. The germline V gene encodes CDR1 MNHNY and CDR2 SVGAGI (reference sequence). The CDR3: CASRPGLGSSYEQYF. DNA for the CDR3: TGTGCCAGCAGGCCGGGACTAGGGAGCTCCTACGAGCAGTACTTC.

V and J are TRBV2 and TRBJ1-1, with 11 bases aligning to TRBD1. CDR3 length: 12 residues. V dropped 8 bases and J dropped 4; count of bases not matched to a gene: 0. Germline assignment: CDR1 SNHLY and CDR2 FYNNEI. The DNA of the CDR3 is TGTGCCAGCGGGACAGGGGGCACTGAAGCTTTCTTT. Its protein product is CASGTGGTEAFF.

The chain links TRBV12-5 to TRBJ2-2; no firm D call. Germline V gene sequence: CDR1 LGHNT, CDR2 FRNRAP. V was pared by 5 bases and J by 5 bases, with 9 bases between. The CDR3 extends over 13 amino acids. The CDR3 DNA reads TGTGCTAGTGGTCGCGCCGGGACCGGGGAGCTGTTTTTT. Its translation is CASGRAGTGELFF.

The CDR3 DNA is TGCGCCAGCAGCCAAGAATACGGTGGGGACAGGGTCACCGGGGAGCTGTTTTTT. Its translation is CASSQEYGGDRVTGELFF. This chain uses TRBV4-3 with TRBJ2-2, with TRBD1 identical over 9 bases. CDR1 and CDR2 from the germline V gene are LGHNA and YSLEER. This CDR3 is built from 18 residues. J gave up 4 bases and V 0 bases, and 9 bases lay outside the gene matches.

This clone was observed a handful of times. V usage is TRBV7-2 and J usage is TRBJ2-1, with 9 positions matching TRBD2. J was trimmed by 9 bases and V by 4 bases; bases with no gene match: 10. Looked up from germline, CDR1 is SGHTA and CDR2 is FQGNSA. This CDR3 has 15 residues. The CDR3 protein is CASSSTGSGSSEQFF. The CDR3 coding sequence is TGTGCCAGCAGCTCCACGGGTAGCGGGAGTTCTGAGCAGTTCTTC.

The chain is built from TRBV7-3 and TRBJ2-3; D not resolved. V lost 5 bases and J lost 6, with 15 bases in between. This CDR3 contains 14 residues. CDR1 SGHTA and CDR2 FQGTGA come from the germline V gene. The CDR3 DNA follows: TGTGCCAGCAGCCCCTCTTCTATCGACGATACGCAGTATTTT. Encoded protein: CASSPSSIDDTQYF.

This sequence joins TRBV28 and TRBJ1-2, with D perhaps TRBD1 (6 bases). CDR1 is MDHEN and CDR2 is SYDVKM in the germline V gene. V was shortened by 6 bases and J by 5 bases, with 22 bases between the two germline ends. The CDR3 contains 16 residues. The CDR3 DNA follows: TGTGCCAGCAGACAAGAGACAGGTCTACCGCTATATGGCTACACCTTC. Protein sequence: CASRQETGLPLYGYTF.

The chain joins TRBV18 to TRBJ2-3; 14 nucleotides match TRBD2. This CDR3 has 18 residues. In germline, CDR1 is KGHSH, CDR2 LQKENI. The ends lost 2 bases at V and 0 bases at J; junction bases unmatched: 4. The CDR3 region is CASSPRTSGRFSTDTQYF. CDR3 in DNA: TGTGCCAGCTCACCAAGGACTAGCGGGAGGTTTAGCACAGATACGCAGTATTTT.

This clone was seen a single time. The rearrangement uses TRBV6-1 and TRBJ1-2; D remains unclear. Per germline, CDR1 MNHNS and CDR2 SASEGT. V shed 5 bases and J shed 7 bases, with 8 bases lying between them. The CDR3 spans 11 residues. This chain's CDR3 is CASSSGSGYTF. Written as DNA, the CDR3 is TGTGCCAGCAGTTCGGGGTCTGGCTACACCTTC.

The chain employs TRBV6-5 and TRBJ1-4; TRBD1 might be the D (6 bases). Germline loops: CDR1 MNHEY, CDR2 SVGAGI. The V gene lost 6 bases and the J gene lost 13 bases, with 15 bases spanning the gap. This CDR3 contains 12 residues. The CDR3 loop reads CASRDGQKRLFF. The CDR3 DNA sequence: TGTGCCAGCAGGGATGGACAGAAGAGACTGTTTTTT.

The chain links TRBV9 to TRBJ1-3, with no clear D. Trimming took off 0 bases at V and 0 bases at J, with 7 bases between the two ends. Germline lookup yields CDR1 SGDLS and CDR2 YYNGEE. CDR3 length: 15 amino acids. Here the CDR3 reads CASSVGRSSGNTIYF. The CDR3 region has the DNA TGTGCCAGCAGCGTAGGGCGGAGCTCTGGAAACACCATATATTTT.

This clone came up once. The CDR3 coding sequence is TGTGCCAGCAGCTTAGAGGGAGGCCGAACCTATGGCTACACCTTC. It codes for CASSLEGGRTYGYTF. The V call is TRBV7-9, the J call TRBJ1-2; no clear D gene. The V and J ends lost 1 base and 4 bases respectively, with 13 bases between them. The CDR3 is made up of 15 amino acids. Germline assignment: CDR1 SEHNR and CDR2 FQNEAQ (reference sequence).

The chain combines TRBV7-9 with TRBJ2-3, with D possibly TRBD1 on 7 matching bases. The germline V gene has CDR1 SEHNR and CDR2 FQNEAQ (reference sequence). V gave up 4 bases and J gave up 0 bases, with 20 bases separating them. This CDR3 contains 18 residues. CDR3 DNA: TGTGCCAGCAGCTCCGAAAGGGGGCGGGGTACTAGCACAGATACGCAGTATTTT. This gives the protein CASSSERGRGTSTDTQYF.

The gene calls are TRBV11-2 and TRBJ2-3; 8 bases fit TRBD1. The V segment lost 5 bases and the J segment 4 bases; nucleotides outside the gene matches: 2. CDR1 SGHAT and CDR2 FQNNGV come from the germline V gene. This CDR3 is 13 amino acids long. For the CDR3, the DNA is TGTGCCAGCAGCCAACAGGGGGCAGATACGCAGTATTTT. It encodes CASSQQGADTQYF. The full variable domain, rest sourced from reference TRBV11-2 and TRBJ2-3, is EAGVAQSPRYKIIEKRQSVAFWCNPISGHATLYWYQQILGQGPKLLIQFQNNGVVDDSQLPKDRFSAERLKGVDSTLKIQPAKLEDSAVYLCASSQQGADTQYFGPGTRLTVL.

J is TRBJ2-5 and V is TRBV2; no definite D call. This CDR3 is built from 12 residues. The germline V gene encodes CDR1 SNHLY and CDR2 FYNNEI. V was pared by 5 bases and J by 1 base, with 5 bases between. CDR3 sequence reads: CASSTLQETQYF. CDR3 sequence (DNA): TGTGCCAGCAGTACGCTCCAAGAGACCCAGTACTTC.

The V gene is TRBV5-1, the J gene TRBJ2-1; 15 bases are a match to TRBD2. This CDR3 comprises 16 residues. Trimming took 4 bases from V and 6 from J; bases not matched to a gene: 5. The germline V gene encodes CDR1 SGHRS and CDR2 YFSETQ. CDR3 sequence (DNA): TGCGCCAGCAGCCCCTGGACTAGCGGGAGGGGCAATGAGCAGTTCTTC. Protein: CASSPWTSGRGNEQFF.

The J gene is TRBJ2-7, the V gene TRBV4-1, with 9 bases identical to TRBD2. The trim removed 1 base at V and 0 bases at J, leaving 1 base unmatched. Germline CDR1 MGHRA, CDR2 YSYEKL. This CDR3 region has 15 residues. The CDR3 sequence is CASSQGAGGSYEQYF. The CDR3 DNA follows: TGCGCCAGCAGCCAAGGAGCGGGAGGCTCCTACGAGCAGTACTTC.

The rearrangement uses TRBV5-4 and TRBJ1-3; D unresolved. V lost 4 bases to trimming and J lost 8 bases, with 16 bases between them. There are 14 residues in the CDR3. Germline V gene data show CDR1 as SGHNT and CDR2 as YYREEE (reference sequence). CDR3 loop: CASSPRGDVDTIYF. CDR3 bases: TGTGCCAGCAGCCCACGGGGAGACGTGGACACCATATATTTT.

This chain joins TRBV7-2 and TRBJ2-1, with 10 positions matching TRBD2. J lost 4 bases, V lost 4 bases, and 7 bases had no gene match. The CDR3 contains 16 residues. CDR1 SGHTA and CDR2 FQGNSA come from the germline V gene. CDR3: CASSWGVTSGYNEQFF. CDR3 nucleotide sequence: TGTGCCAGCAGCTGGGGCGTGACTAGCGGGTACAATGAGCAGTTCTTC.

This chain links TRBV6-4 with TRBJ1-1, with TRBD1 identical over 7 bases. V trimming: 3 bases; J trimming: 5 bases; junction bases outside the gene matches: 6. Germline V gives CDR1 MRHNA, CDR2 SNTAGT. CDR3 length equals 14 residues. The CDR3 sequence: CASSETGARTEAFF. The DNA for the CDR3 is TGTGCCAGCAGTGAAACAGGGGCGAGGACTGAAGCTTTCTTT.

The chain joins TRBV11-1 to TRBJ2-5; D remains unclear. Germline V gene data show CDR1 as SGHAT and CDR2 as FQDESV (reference sequence). V gave up 5 bases and J gave up 3 bases, with 22 bases separating them. This CDR3 spans 17 amino acids. The chain's CDR3 is CASSRNYQGLLKETQYF. The CDR3 nucleotides read TGTGCCAGCAGCCGCAATTACCAAGGCTTACTCAAAGAGACCCAGTACTTC.

The rearrangement links TRBV14 to TRBJ2-7; a possible D gene is TRBD1 (6 bases). Germline lookup yields CDR1 SGHDN and CDR2 FVKESK. Trimming stripped 5 bases from V and 4 bases from J, with 21 bases between. The CDR3 consists of 16 residues. The CDR3, as DNA: TGTGCCAGCAGCTTAAAAGGGGGTCTGGCTACGTACGAGCAGTACTTC. This sequence encodes CASSLKGGLATYEQYF.

In this sample, this clone turned up once. The CDR3 DNA reads TGTGCCAGCAGCCCCGGACAAAAAGAGACCCAGTACTTC. Protein product: CASSPGQKETQYF. The chain is built from TRBV5-4 and TRBJ2-5; D is possibly TRBD1 (5 bases). The CDR3 covers 13 residues. The germline V gene has CDR1 SGHNT and CDR2 YYREEE (reference sequence). The germline V and J ends were trimmed by 4 bases and 3 bases, with 10 bases remaining between them.

There are a few counts of this clone. The chain joins TRBV11-2 to TRBJ2-1; TRBD2 aligns across 15 bases. Germline CDR1 and CDR2: SGHAT and FQNNGV. V lost 5 bases and J lost 0; bases outside the gene matches: 5. This CDR3 spans 18 amino acids. The CDR3 sequence is CASSPSGLAGGSYNEQFF. CDR3 nucleotide sequence: TGTGCCAGCAGCCCCTCGGGACTAGCGGGAGGCTCCTACAATGAGCAGTTCTTC.

The chain joins TRBV10-1 to TRBJ2-7; possibly TRBD1 for D (6 bases). CDR3 size: 16 residues. Trimming took off 1 base at V and 3 bases at J, with 16 bases between the two ends. CDR1 is WNHNN, CDR2 SYGVQD, per germline (reference sequence). CDR3 coding DNA: TGCGCCAGCAGTGAGTTCCGGACAGCATACCTCTACGAGCAGTACTTC. Amino acids: CASSEFRTAYLYEQYF.